A single sample gave rise to the 19 T cell receptor beta chains below, sequenced in a study of response to subunit inactivated influenza vaccine (dated by TCRdb to the late 2010s). Library generation was performed with RT-PCR. TCRdb records Illumina HiSeq 2500 as the sequencer. TCRdb reworked the public reads: Q25 trimming with fastp, MiXCR clone assembly, productive beta chains retained. Entries are consolidated by CDR3 protein sequence, retaining the most common genes and DNA. The sample has more than 700,000 distinct CDR3 sequences on record, around 20% of them singletons. The biggest ten clones account for roughly 10% of the sample. Here the sequenced sample was PBMCs from blood, taken 5 days after vaccination. All receptors come from a man in his fifties or sixties who received an inactivated influenza vaccine. Donor details come from another sample of the same person, matched by shared clones.

The chain uses TRBV20-1 and TRBJ1-5; D unresolved. The CDR3 totals 18 residues. V gave up 3 bases and J gave up 4 bases, with 25 bases separating them. Looked up from germline, CDR1 is DFQATT and CDR2 is SNEGSKA (reference sequence). In nucleotides, the CDR3 is TGCAGTGCTAGGAGAGGCGAGGGCGGATCATGGACTAATCAGCCCCAGCATTTT. Translation: CSARRGEGGSWTNQPQHF.

This clonotype came up a few times. The chain couples TRBV20-1 to TRBJ2-6; D gene uncertain. CDR1 and CDR2 (germline): DFQATT, SNEGSKA (reference sequence). This CDR3 has 12 residues. V was pared by 6 bases and J by 3 bases, with 6 bases between. CDR3 in amino acids: CSANDGANVLTF. CDR3 DNA: TGCAGTGCGAATGATGGGGCCAACGTCCTGACTTTC.

This clonotype was seen a handful of times. V and J are TRBV11-1 and TRBJ2-2; D remains ambiguous. The germline V gene encodes CDR1 SGHAT and CDR2 FQDESV (reference sequence). The CDR3 is made up of 19 amino acids. V gave up 2 bases and J gave up 2 bases, with 21 bases separating them. The CDR3 protein is CASSLSHRKYLRNTGELFF. CDR3 in DNA: TGTGCCAGCAGCTTATCCCACAGAAAGTACCTACGAAACACCGGGGAGCTGTTTTTT.

This clonotype was recorded a few times. This sequence joins TRBV29-1 and TRBJ1-1; 8 nucleotides align to TRBD1. Trimming at V came to 3 bases and at J to 10 bases, leaving 13 bases not matched to a gene. Germline V gene data show CDR1 as SQVTM and CDR2 as ANQGSEA. The length of the CDR3 is 14 residues. In DNA, the CDR3 is TGCAGCGTTGACCAAACTGGACAGGGAAGAGGAGCTTTCTTT. Amino acids: CSVDQTGQGRGAFF.

This clonotype was counted a few times. CDR3 sequence (DNA): TGTGCCAGCCTGGGACAGAATAATTCACCCCTCCACTTT. Protein: CASLGQNNSPLHF. The V call is TRBV6-1, the J call TRBJ1-6; 7 bases fit TRBD1. The CDR3 runs 13 residues. Trimming removed 8 bases from V and 5 bases from J; junction bases left unmatched: 3. CDR1 MNHNS and CDR2 SASEGT come from the germline V gene.

As to this clonotype: Because the CDR3 is missing its conserved closing phenylalanine or tryptophan, this is likely a read error. The chain employs TRBV6-5 and TRBJ2-2, with 8 bases lining up with TRBD1. In germline, CDR1 is MNHEY, CDR2 SVGAGI. V trimming: 6 bases; J trimming: 6 bases; junction bases outside the gene matches: 6. There are 14 residues in the CDR3. CDR3 residues: CASRLQTGAGELFL. The CDR3 nucleotides read TGTGCCAGCAGATTACAGACAGGGGCCGGGGAGCTGTTTCTT.

This chain links TRBV5-1 with TRBJ1-1; D unclear. Germline V gene data show CDR1 as SGHRS and CDR2 as YFSETQ. This CDR3 contains 12 residues. Trimming removed 1 base from V and 5 bases from J, with 6 bases in between. The CDR3 spells CASSLSGTEAFF. The DNA of the CDR3 is TGCGCCAGCAGCTTGAGTGGAACTGAAGCTTTCTTT.

This clonotype showed up just a few times. The V call is TRBV4-1, the J call TRBJ2-7; TRBD2 agrees at 7 bases. The length of the CDR3 is 17 residues. Germline CDR1 reads MGHRA; CDR2 reads YSYEKL. V shed 0 bases and J 4 bases; nucleotides not matched to a gene: 12. CDR3 DNA: TGCGCCAGCAGCCAAGACTCTCGGGGCGGGAGTTTATACGAGCAGTACTTC. Translating it yields CASSQDSRGGSLYEQYF.

This clonotype was counted a few times. V usage is TRBV5-1 and J usage is TRBJ1-3; D gene uncertain. This CDR3 contains 14 residues. V lost 0 bases and J lost 2, with 6 bases in between. Germline loops: CDR1 SGHRS, CDR2 YFSETQ. The CDR3 sequence is CASSLGHTGNTIYF. CDR3 nucleotide sequence: TGCGCCAGCAGCTTGGGACATACTGGAAACACCATATATTTT.

The V call is TRBV29-1, the J call TRBJ2-5, with 9 nucleotides matching TRBD2. V lost 6 bases, J lost 5 bases, and 10 bases stayed unmatched. Looked up from germline, CDR1 is SQVTM and CDR2 is ANQGSEA. The CDR3 length is 14 residues. For the CDR3, the DNA is TGCAGCGTGGTGGCGGGAGGGCCCAGGGAGACCCAGTACTTC. It yields the protein CSVVAGGPRETQYF.

The genes are TRBV20-1 and TRBJ2-2; D uncertain. Germline values: CDR1 DFQATT, CDR2 SNEGSKA (reference sequence). Trimming stripped 6 bases from V and 6 bases from J, with 14 bases between. The CDR3 has 13 residues. The CDR3 is CSAPHRASGELFF. The CDR3 DNA is TGCAGTGCCCCCCATCGAGCATCCGGGGAGCTGTTTTTT.

This clonotype was detected a few times. V usage is TRBV24-1 and J usage is TRBJ2-3, with D unclear. The V gene's germline CDR1 is KGHDR and CDR2 SFDVKD. The CDR3 has 12 residues. V lost 5 bases and J lost 4, with 6 bases in between. The DNA of the CDR3 is TGTGCCACCAGTGTTTTAGCAGATACGCAGTATTTT. Translating gives CATSVLADTQYF.

The V gene is TRBV20-1, the J gene TRBJ2-2; 7 bases are a match to TRBD1. The germline V gene encodes CDR1 DFQATT and CDR2 SNEGSKA (reference sequence). This CDR3 contains 15 residues. V shed 5 bases, J shed 7 bases, and the junction held 13 bases outside the gene matches. CDR3 coding DNA: TGCAGTGCTCTAGGACAGGAAGGGCGGATCGGGGAGCTGTTTTTT. It yields the protein CSALGQEGRIGELFF.

This clonotype was counted only a few times. The CDR3 region has the DNA TGTGCCAGCAGCTATACCCCACTTGTACGAGAGACCCAGTACTTC. Residues: CASSYTPLVRETQYF. This chain connects TRBV7-2 to TRBJ2-5; D is ambiguous. This CDR3 spans 15 amino acids. V was pared by 4 bases and J by 4 bases, with 16 bases between. CDR1 is SGHTA and CDR2 is FQGNSA in the germline V gene.

This clonotype was found a few times. A junction end diverges from the germline sequence, so it may reflect a read error. This rearrangement joins TRBV20-1 to TRBJ1-2; TRBD1 is a possible D gene (5 bases). Germline-derived CDR1 and CDR2 are DFQATT and SNEGSKA (reference sequence). The CDR3 sequence is 10 residues long. Here the CDR3 reads CSARFGGAPF. CDR3 DNA: TGCAGTGCTAGATTTGGAGGGGCGCCCTTC.

The rearrangement uses TRBV3-1 and TRBJ2-7, with a weak D call TRBD2 (6 bases). CDR3 length: 13 amino acids. Germline CDR1 and CDR2: LGHDT and YNNKEL (reference sequence). Between the trimmed V and J ends, which lost 4 bases and 6 bases, there was a span of 13 bases. This CDR3 is CASSPGAGGEQYF. CDR3 sequence (DNA): TGTGCCAGCAGCCCAGGTGCCGGGGGCGAGCAGTACTTC.

The CDR3 reads CASSFKAGGALYEQYF. The CDR3, as DNA: TGTGCCAGCAGTTTTAAAGCAGGGGGCGCCTTGTACGAGCAGTACTTC. The chain uses TRBV28 and TRBJ2-7; TRBD1 aligns across 8 bases. With 3 bases clipped from V and 4 bases from J, the junction kept 11 bases outside the gene matches. CDR3 length: 16 residues. CDR1 MDHEN and CDR2 SYDVKM come from the germline V gene.

This chain links TRBV3-1 with TRBJ2-7, with 12 bases aligning to TRBD2. CDR3 length: 18 amino acids. V shed 4 bases, J shed 2 bases, and the junction held 12 bases outside the gene matches. CDR1 and CDR2 (germline): LGHDT, YNNKEL (reference sequence). The CDR3 spells CASSPLAGGNRRTYEQYF. The CDR3 DNA is TGTGCCAGCAGCCCACTAGCGGGAGGCAACCGTCGAACCTACGAGCAGTACTTC.

The chain uses TRBV7-2 and TRBJ2-5, with 14 bases that match TRBD2. Germline-derived CDR1 and CDR2 are SGHTA and FQGNSA. V lost 3 bases, J lost 4 bases, and 7 bases stayed unmatched. The CDR3 loop spans 17 amino acids. DNA of the CDR3: TGTGCCAGCAGCTTGACTAGCGGGAGGGGGGGCGCAGAGACCCAGTACTTC. Translated, it gives CASSLTSGRGGAETQYF.